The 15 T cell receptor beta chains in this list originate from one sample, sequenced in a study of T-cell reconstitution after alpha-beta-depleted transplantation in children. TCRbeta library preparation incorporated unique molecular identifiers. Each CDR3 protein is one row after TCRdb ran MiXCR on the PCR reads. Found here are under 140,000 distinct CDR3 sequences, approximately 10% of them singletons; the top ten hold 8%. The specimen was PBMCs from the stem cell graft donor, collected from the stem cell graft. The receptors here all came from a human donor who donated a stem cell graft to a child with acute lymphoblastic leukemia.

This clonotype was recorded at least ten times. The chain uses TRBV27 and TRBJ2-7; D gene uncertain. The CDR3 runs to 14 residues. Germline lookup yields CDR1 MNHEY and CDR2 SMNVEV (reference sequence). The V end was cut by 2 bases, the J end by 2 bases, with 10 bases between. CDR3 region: CASSLPGYPYEQYF. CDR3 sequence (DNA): TGTGCCAGCAGTTTACCGGGTTACCCCTACGAGCAGTACTTC.

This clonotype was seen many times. CDR3 region: CASSPGLAGKFF. The CDR3 region has the DNA TGTGCCAGCTCACCAGGACTAGCGGGAAAGTTCTTC. V is TRBV18 and J is TRBJ2-1; TRBD2 matches at 12 bases. The CDR3 has 12 amino acids. Germline V gene lookup returns CDR1 KGHSH and CDR2 LQKENI. J lost 14 bases, V lost 2 bases, and 1 base had no gene match.

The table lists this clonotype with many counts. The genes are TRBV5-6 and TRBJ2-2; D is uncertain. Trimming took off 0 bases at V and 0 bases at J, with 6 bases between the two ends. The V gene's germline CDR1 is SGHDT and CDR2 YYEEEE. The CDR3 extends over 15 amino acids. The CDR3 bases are TGTGCCAGCAGCTTGGCCTTAGCGAACACCGGGGAGCTGTTTTTT. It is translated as CASSLALANTGELFF.

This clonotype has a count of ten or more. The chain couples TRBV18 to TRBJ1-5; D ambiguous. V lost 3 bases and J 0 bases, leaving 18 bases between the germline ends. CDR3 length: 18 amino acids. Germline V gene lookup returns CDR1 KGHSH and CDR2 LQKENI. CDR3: CASSPDGPGSHSNQPQHF. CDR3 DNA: TGTGCCAGCTCACCCGACGGACCCGGTTCTCATAGCAATCAGCCCCAGCATTTT.

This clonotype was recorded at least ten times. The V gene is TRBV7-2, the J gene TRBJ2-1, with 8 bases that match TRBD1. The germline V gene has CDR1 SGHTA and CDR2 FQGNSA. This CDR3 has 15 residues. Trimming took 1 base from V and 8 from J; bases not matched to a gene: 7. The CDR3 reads CASSLVQGAGDEQFF. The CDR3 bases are TGTGCCAGCAGCTTAGTGCAGGGGGCCGGGGATGAGCAGTTCTTC.

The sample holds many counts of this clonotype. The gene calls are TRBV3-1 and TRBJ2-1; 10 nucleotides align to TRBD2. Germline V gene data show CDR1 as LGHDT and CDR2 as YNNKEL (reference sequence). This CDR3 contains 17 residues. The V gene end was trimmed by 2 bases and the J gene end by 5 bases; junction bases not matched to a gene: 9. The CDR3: CASSQRSFTSGNNEQFF. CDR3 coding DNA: TGTGCCAGCAGCCAAAGGTCCTTTACTAGCGGGAACAATGAGCAGTTCTTC.

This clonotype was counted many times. The CDR3 DNA is TGTGCCAGCAGCGGAGGTAGGGCCTACAATGAGCAGTTCTTC. Protein product: CASSGGRAYNEQFF. This chain joins TRBV9 and TRBJ2-1; D is ambiguous. Trimming removed 3 bases from V and 2 bases from J, with 9 bases in between. The CDR3 totals 14 residues. Germline CDR1 is SGDLS and CDR2 is YYNGEE.

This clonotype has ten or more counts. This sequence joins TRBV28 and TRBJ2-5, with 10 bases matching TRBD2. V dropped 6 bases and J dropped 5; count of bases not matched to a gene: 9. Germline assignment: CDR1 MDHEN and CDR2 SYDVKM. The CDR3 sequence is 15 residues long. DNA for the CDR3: TGTGCCAGCAGCCTCGCCCTAGCGGGAGAGGAGACCCAGTACTTC. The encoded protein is CASSLALAGEETQYF.

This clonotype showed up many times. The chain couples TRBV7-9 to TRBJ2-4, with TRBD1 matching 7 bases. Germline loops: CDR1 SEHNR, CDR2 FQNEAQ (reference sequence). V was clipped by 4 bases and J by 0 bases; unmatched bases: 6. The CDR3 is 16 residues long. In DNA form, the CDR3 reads TGTGCCAGCAGCTCGGGACAGCAGTTAGCCAAAAACATTCAGTACTTC. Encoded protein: CASSSGQQLAKNIQYF.

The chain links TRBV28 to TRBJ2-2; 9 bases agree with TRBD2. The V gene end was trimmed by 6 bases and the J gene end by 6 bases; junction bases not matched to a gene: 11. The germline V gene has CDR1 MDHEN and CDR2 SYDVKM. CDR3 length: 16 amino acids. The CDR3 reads CASRAGGPIGPGELFF. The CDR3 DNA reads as TGTGCCAGCAGGGCGGGAGGGCCTATAGGTCCCGGGGAGCTGTTTTTT.

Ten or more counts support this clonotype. The CDR3 spells CASSRSTGKETQYF. The CDR3 DNA reads as TGTGCCAGCAGCCGATCTACAGGAAAAGAGACCCAGTACTTC. This chain connects TRBV12-3 or TRBV12-4 to TRBJ2-5, with a tentative D call TRBD1 (5 bases). V dropped 6 bases and J dropped 3 bases, with 14 bases sitting between them. CDR3 size: 14 residues.

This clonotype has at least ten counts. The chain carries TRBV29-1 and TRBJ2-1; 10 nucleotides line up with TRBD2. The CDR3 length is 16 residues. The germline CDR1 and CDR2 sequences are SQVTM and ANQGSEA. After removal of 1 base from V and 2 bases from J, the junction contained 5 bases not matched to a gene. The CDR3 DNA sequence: TGCAGCGTTGAAGCCCCTAGCGGGGGCACCTACAATGAGCAGTTCTTC. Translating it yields CSVEAPSGGTYNEQFF.

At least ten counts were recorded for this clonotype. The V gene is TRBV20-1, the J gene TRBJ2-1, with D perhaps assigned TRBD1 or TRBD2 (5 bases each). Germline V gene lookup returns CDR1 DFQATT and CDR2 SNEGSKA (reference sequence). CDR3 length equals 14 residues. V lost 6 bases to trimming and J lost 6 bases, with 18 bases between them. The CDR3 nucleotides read TGCAGTGCAAGACAACCCGGGACCCTCAATGAGCAGTTCTTC. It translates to CSARQPGTLNEQFF.

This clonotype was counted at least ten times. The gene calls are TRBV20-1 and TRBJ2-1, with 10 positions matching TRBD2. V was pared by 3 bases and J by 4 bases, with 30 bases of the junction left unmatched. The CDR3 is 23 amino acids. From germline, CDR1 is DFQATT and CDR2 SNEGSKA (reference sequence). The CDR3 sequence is CSASLISAEGWVAGGPRYNEQFF. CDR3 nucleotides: TGCAGTGCTAGTTTGATATCGGCAGAGGGATGGGTAGCGGGAGGCCCTAGGTACAATGAGCAGTTCTTC.

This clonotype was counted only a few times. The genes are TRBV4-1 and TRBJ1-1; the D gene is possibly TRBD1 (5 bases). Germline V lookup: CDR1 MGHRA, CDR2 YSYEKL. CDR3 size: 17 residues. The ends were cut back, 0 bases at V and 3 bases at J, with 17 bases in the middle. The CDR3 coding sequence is TGCGCCAGCAGCCAAGATCTCGGGCGACAGCCGCACACTGAAGCTTTCTTT. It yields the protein CASSQDLGRQPHTEAFF.